This T cell receptor (beta chain) was profiled in a study of blood T cell repertoires in COVID-19. About the study: Sample material is recorded as cDNA or gDNA derived from T cells, B-cell-depleted T cells, or PBMCs.

The repertoire was sequenced with immunoSEQ multiplex PCR; TCRdb's copy has only in-frame clones and lacks some. The sample shows approximately 120,000 clones, approximately 81% of them seen only once. The V and J ends lost 4 bases and 1 base, in that order; junction bases with no gene match: 7. Germline CDR1 SGHRS, CDR2 YFSETQ. This CDR3 has 15 residues. This clone was seen a few times. Other DNA sequences in this specimen translate into the identical CDR3. The sequenced sample was peripheral blood. This chain connects TRBV5-1 to TRBJ2-7, with 8 positions matching TRBD1. This sequence was found in a man older than 75 with COVID-19, enrolled during active disease. The CDR3 here is CASSLGQGSSYEQYF. The CDR3 bases are TGCGCCAGCAGCCTTGGACAGGGATCTTCCTACGAGCAGTACTTC.